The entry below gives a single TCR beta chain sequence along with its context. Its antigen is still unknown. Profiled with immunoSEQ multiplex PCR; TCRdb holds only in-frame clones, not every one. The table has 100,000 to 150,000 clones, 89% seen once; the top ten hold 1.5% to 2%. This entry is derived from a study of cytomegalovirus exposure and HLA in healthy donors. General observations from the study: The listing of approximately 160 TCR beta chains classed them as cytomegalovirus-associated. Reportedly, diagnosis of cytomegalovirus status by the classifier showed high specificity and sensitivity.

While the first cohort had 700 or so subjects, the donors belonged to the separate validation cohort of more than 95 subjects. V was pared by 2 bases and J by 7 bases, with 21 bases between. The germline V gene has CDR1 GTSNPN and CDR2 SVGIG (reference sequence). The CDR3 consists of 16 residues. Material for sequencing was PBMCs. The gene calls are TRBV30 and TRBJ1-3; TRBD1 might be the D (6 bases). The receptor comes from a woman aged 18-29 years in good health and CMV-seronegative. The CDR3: CAWSFPTGIYENTIYF. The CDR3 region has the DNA TGTGCCTGGAGTTTTCCGACAGGAATTTACGAGAACACCATATATTTT. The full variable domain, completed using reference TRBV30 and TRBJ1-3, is SQTIHQWPATLVQPVGSPLSLECTVEGTSNPNLYWYRQAAGRGLQLLFYSVGIGQISSEVPQNLSASRPQDRQFILSSKKLLLSDSGFYLCAWSFPTGIYENTIYFGEGSWLTVV.